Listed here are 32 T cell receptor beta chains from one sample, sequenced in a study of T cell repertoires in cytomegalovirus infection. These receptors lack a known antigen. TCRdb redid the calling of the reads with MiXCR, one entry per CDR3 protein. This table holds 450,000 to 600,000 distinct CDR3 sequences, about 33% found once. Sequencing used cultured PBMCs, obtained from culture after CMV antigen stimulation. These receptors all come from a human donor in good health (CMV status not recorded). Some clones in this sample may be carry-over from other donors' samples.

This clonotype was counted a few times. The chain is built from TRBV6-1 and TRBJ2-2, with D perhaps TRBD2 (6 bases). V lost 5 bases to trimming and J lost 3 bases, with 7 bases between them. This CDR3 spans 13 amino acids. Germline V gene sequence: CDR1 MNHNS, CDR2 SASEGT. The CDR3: CASSSGYTGELFF. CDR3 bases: TGTGCCAGCAGTAGCGGGTACACCGGGGAGCTGTTTTTT.

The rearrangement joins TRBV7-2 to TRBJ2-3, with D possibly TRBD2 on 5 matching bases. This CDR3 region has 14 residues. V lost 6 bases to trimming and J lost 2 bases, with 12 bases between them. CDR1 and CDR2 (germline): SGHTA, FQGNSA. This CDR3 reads CASSYRGNTDTQYF. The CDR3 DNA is TGTGCCAGCAGTTATCGGGGAAACACAGATACGCAGTATTTT.

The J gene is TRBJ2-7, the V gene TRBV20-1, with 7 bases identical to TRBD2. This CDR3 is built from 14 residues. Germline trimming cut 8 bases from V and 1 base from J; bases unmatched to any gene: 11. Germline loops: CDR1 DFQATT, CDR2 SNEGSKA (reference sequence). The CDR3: CSWMRGSASYEQYF. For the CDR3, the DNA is TGCAGTTGGATGCGGGGGAGCGCTTCCTACGAGCAGTACTTC.

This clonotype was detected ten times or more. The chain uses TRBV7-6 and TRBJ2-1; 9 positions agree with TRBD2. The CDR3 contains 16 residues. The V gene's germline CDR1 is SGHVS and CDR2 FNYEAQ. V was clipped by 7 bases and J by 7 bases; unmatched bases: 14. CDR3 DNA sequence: TGTGCCAGCACCAAAAATATAGCGGGAGCTGCTAATGAGCAGTTCTTC. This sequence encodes CASTKNIAGAANEQFF.

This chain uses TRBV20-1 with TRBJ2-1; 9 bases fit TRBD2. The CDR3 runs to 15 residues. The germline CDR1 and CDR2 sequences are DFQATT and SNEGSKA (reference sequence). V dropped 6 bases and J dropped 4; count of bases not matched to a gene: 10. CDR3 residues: CSAVALAGKYNEQFF. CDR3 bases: TGCAGTGCCGTGGCCCTAGCGGGGAAATACAATGAGCAGTTCTTC.

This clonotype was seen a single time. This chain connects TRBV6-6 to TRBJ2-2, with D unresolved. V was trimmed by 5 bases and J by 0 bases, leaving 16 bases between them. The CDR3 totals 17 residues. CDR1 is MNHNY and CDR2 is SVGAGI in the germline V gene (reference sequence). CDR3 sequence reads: CASSESPSSTNTGELFF. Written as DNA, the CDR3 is TGTGCCAGCAGTGAGTCGCCCAGCAGCACGAACACCGGGGAGCTGTTTTTT.

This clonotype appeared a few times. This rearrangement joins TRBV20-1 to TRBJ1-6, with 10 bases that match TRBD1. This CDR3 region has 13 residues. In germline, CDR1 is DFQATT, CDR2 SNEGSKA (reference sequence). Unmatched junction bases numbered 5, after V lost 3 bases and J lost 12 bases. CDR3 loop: CSARGTGDEPLHF. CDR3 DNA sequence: TGCAGTGCTAGGGGGACAGGGGATGAACCCCTCCACTTT.

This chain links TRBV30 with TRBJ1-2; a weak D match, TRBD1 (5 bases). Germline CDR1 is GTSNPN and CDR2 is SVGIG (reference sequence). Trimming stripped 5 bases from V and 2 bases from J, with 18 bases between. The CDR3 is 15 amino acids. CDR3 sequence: CAWYLPGAENYGYTF. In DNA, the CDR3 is TGTGCCTGGTATCTACCCGGGGCGGAGAACTATGGCTACACCTTC.

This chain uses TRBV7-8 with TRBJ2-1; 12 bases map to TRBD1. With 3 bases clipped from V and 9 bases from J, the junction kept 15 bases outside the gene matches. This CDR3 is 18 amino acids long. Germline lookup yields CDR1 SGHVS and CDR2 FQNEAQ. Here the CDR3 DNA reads TGTGCCAGCAGCTTGCCCCAGCCTGTGGGACAGGGGGCAGGTGAGCAGTTCTTC. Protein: CASSLPQPVGQGAGEQFF.

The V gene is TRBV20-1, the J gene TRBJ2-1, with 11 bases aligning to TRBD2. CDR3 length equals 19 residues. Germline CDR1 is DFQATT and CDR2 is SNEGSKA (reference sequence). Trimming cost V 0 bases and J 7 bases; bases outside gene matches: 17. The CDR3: CSARDSTSGSLAHGNEQFF. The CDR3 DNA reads TGCAGTGCTAGAGATAGTACTAGCGGGAGCTTAGCTCATGGGAATGAGCAGTTCTTC.

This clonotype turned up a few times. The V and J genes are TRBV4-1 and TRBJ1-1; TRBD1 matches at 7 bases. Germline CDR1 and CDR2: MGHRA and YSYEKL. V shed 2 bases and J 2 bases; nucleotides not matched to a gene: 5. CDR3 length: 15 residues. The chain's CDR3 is CASSQQTGTNTEAFF. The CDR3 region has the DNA TGCGCCAGCAGCCAACAGACAGGGACCAACACTGAAGCTTTCTTT.

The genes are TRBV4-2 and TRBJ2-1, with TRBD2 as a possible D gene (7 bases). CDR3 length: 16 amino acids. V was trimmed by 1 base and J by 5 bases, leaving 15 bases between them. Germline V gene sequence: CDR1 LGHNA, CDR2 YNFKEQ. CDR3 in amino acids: CASSQVGQSGNNEQFF. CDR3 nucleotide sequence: TGTGCCAGCAGCCAAGTGGGACAAAGCGGGAACAATGAGCAGTTCTTC.

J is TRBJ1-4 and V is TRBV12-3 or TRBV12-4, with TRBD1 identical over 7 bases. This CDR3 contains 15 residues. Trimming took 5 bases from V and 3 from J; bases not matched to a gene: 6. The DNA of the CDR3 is TGTGCCAGCAGTCCCCCCGACAGGGCTAATGAAAAACTGTTTTTT. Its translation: CASSPPDRANEKLFF.

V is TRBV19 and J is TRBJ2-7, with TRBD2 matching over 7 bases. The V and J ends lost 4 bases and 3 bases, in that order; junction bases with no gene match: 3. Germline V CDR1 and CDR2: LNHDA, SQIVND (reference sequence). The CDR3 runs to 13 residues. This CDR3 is CASSSGSNYEQYF. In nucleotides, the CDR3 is TGTGCCAGTAGTAGCGGGAGCAACTACGAGCAGTACTTC.

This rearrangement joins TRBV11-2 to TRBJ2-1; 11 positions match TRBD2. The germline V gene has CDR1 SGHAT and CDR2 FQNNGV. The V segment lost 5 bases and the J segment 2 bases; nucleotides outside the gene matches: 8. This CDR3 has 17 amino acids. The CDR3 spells CASSPGTSGATYNEQFF. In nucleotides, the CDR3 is TGTGCCAGCAGCCCAGGGACTAGCGGTGCGACCTACAATGAGCAGTTCTTC.

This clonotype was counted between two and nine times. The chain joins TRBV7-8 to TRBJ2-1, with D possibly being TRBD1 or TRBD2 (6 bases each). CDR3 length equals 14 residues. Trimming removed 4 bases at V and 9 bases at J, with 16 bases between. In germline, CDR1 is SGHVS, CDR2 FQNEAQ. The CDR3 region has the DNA TGTGCCAGCAGCTCCCCGGGGGCAGAGCCTGAGCAGTTCTTC. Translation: CASSSPGAEPEQFF.

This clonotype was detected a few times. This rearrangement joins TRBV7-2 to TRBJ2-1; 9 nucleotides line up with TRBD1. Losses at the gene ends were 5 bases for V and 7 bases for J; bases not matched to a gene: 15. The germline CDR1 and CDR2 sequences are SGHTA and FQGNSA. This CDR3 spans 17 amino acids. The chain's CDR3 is CASSQPRWGQGTNEQFF. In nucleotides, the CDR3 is TGTGCCAGCAGCCAACCCCGGTGGGGACAGGGAACAAATGAGCAGTTCTTC.

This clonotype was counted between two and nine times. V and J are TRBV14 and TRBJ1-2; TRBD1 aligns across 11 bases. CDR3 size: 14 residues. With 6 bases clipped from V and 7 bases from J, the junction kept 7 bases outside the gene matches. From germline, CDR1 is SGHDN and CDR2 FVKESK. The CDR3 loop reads CASSPRTGGSGYTF. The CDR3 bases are TGTGCCAGCAGTCCACGGACAGGGGGCAGTGGCTACACCTTC.

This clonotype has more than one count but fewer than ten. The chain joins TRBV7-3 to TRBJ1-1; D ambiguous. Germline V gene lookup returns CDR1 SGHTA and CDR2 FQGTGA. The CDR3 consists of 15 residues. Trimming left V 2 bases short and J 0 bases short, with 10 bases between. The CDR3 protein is CASSLRSRVNTEAFF. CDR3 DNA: TGTGCCAGCAGCTTACGATCGCGGGTGAACACTGAAGCTTTCTTT.

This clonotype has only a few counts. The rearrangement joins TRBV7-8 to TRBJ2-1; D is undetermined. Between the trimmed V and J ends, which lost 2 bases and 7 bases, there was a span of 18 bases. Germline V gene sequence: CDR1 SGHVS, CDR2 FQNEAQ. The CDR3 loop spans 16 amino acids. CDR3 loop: CASSLTRASLRNEQFF. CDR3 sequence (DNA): TGTGCCAGCAGCTTAACCCGGGCTTCCCTGAGGAATGAGCAGTTCTTC.

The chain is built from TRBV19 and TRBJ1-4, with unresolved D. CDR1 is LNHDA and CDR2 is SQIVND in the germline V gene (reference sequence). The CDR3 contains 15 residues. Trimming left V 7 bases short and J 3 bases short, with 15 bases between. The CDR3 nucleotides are TGTGCCAGTACCGGGCAGGCGGAAGCTAATGAAAAACTGTTTTTT. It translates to CASTGQAEANEKLFF.

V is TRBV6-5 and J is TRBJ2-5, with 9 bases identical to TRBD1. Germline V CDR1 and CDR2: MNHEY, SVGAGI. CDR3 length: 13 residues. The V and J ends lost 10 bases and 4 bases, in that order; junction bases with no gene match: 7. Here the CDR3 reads CATGTGWRETQYF. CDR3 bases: TGTGCCACGGGGACAGGGTGGAGAGAGACCCAGTACTTC.

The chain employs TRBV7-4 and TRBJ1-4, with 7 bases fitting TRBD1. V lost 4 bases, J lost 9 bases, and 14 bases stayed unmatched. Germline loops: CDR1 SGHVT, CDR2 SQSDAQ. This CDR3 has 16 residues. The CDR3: CASSSTISVQGKKLFF. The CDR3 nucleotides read TGTGCCAGCAGCTCCACGATTTCCGTACAGGGGAAAAAACTGTTTTTT.

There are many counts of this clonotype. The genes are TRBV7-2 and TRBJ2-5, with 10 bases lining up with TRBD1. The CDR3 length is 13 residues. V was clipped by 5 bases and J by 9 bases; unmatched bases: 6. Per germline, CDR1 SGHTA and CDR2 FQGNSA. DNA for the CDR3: TGTGCCAGCAGCGTGGGACAGGGGTGGGCCCAGTACTTC. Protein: CASSVGQGWAQYF.

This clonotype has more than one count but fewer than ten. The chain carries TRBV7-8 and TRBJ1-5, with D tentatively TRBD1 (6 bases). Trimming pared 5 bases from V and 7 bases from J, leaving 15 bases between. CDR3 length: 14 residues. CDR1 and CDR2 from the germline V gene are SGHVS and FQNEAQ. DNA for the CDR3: TGTGCCAGCAGCCCCCGGCGGGGGCGGCAGCCCCAGCATTTT. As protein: CASSPRRGRQPQHF.

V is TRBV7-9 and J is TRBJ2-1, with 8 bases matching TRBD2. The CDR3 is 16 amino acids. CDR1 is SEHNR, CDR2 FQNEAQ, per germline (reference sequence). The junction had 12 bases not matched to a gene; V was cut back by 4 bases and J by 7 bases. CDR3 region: CASSSKREGPRNEQFF. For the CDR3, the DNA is TGTGCCAGCAGCTCCAAACGGGAGGGCCCGAGAAATGAGCAGTTCTTC.

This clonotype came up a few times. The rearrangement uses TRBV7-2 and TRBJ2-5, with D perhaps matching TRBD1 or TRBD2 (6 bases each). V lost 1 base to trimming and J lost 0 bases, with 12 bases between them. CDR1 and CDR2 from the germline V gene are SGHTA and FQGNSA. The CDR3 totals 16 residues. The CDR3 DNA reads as TGTGCCAGCAGCTTAGTTGGAGGGGGAAACCAAGAGACCCAGTACTTC. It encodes CASSLVGGGNQETQYF.

CDR3 in DNA: TGTGCCAGCAGCGTAGGAGGGCAAGAGACCCAGTACTTC. As protein: CASSVGGQETQYF. The chain uses TRBV9 and TRBJ2-5; the D gene is possibly TRBD2 (5 bases). This CDR3 has 13 residues. V lost 0 bases to trimming and J lost 2 bases, with 5 bases between them. CDR1 is SGDLS, CDR2 YYNGEE, per germline.

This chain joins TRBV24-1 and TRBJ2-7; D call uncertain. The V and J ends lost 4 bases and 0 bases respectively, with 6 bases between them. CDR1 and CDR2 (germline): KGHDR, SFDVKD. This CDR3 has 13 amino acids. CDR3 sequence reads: CATSDQSSYEQYF. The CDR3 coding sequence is TGTGCCACCAGTGACCAGAGCTCCTACGAGCAGTACTTC.

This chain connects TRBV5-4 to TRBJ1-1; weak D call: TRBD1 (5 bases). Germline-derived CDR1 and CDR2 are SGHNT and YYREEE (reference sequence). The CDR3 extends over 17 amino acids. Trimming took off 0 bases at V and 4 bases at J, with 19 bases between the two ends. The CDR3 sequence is CASSLAGGAHRITEAFF. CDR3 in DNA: TGTGCCAGCAGCTTGGCCGGCGGGGCCCACAGGATCACTGAAGCTTTCTTT. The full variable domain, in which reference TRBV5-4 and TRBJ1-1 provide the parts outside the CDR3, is ETGVTQSPTHLIKTRGQQVTLRCSSQSGHNTVSWYQQALGQGPQFIFQYYREEENGRGNFPPRFSGLQFPNYSSELNVNALELDDSALYLCASSLAGGAHRITEAFFGQGTRLTVV.

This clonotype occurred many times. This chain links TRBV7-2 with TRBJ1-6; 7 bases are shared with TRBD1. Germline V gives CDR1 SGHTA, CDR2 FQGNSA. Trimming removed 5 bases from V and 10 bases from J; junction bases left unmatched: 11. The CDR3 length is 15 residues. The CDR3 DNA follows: TGTGCCAGCAGCCGACAGGGCAGGGTTGGGTCACCCCTCCACTTT. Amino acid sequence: CASSRQGRVGSPLHF.

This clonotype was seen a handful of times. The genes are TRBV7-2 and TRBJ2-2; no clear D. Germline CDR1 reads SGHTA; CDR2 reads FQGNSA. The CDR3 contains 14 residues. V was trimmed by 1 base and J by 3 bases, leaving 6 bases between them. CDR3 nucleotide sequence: TGTGCCAGCAGCTTAGATGTGTACACCGGGGAGCTGTTTTTT. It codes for CASSLDVYTGELFF.